This entry features one TCR beta chain sequence. The antigen remains undetermined. The sample is drawn from a study of cytomegalovirus exposure and HLA in healthy donors. General study findings and limits: Confirmation in vitro established that a few CMV-associated chains were specific for CMV antigens.

The ends were cut back, 4 bases at V and 7 bases at J, with 11 bases in the middle. Germline V lookup: CDR1 MNHNY, CDR2 SVGAGI (reference sequence). The CDR3 loop spans 13 amino acids. The PCR used 60 Vbeta and 13 Jbeta primers. Libraries were prepared by immunoSEQ multiplex PCR; TCRdb keeps only in-frame clonotypes and omits some of them. In the table there are approximately 190,000 clones, approximately 78% of which are singletons. V usage is TRBV6-6 and J usage is TRBJ1-5; a weak D match, TRBD1 (6 bases). What was sequenced was PBMCs. The clonotype was recovered from a woman aged 30 to 39 in good health and CMV-seropositive. The CDR3: CASSSGTQQPQHF. Here the CDR3 DNA reads TGTGCCAGCAGTTCCGGGACACAACAGCCCCAGCATTTT.